This TCR beta chain comes out of a study of blood T cells in healthy people across ages (dated by TCRdb to the mid-2010s). At the level of the whole study: In model experiments, template switching captured about one uniquely barcoded TCR beta cDNA molecule for every two T cells. The study measured age-related changes in TCR beta repertoire diversity using deep sequencing normalized with unique cDNA molecular identifiers. Donors were grouped into four age groups: young (average about 15 years), middle-aged (around 39), aged (approximately 67) and long-lived (just over 80). For two donors (one aged 18 to 30 and one aged 80 or older), the study analyzed two additional independent replicas of 1 million unique cDNA reads from the same blood draw.

Library construction relied on 5' RACE. TCRdb records Illumina HiSeq 2500 as the sequencer. The second PCR ran for about 6 to 12 cycles and used a J-beta primer mix along with a sample-barcoded 5' primer. A unique molecular identifier was introduced onto each TCR beta cDNA molecule by a template-switch 5' adaptor carrying 12 random nucleotides. At least 3 million CDR3-containing paired-end reads were obtained from each sample. First-strand cDNA synthesis was performed from all RNA using the Mint cDNA synthesis kit, with priming by a TRBC-specific oligonucleotide. All cDNA was treated with uracil-DNA glycosylase and then went through a first 18-cycle PCR with the universal primers M1SS and BC2_uni_R. Turning to the authors' computational methods: For normalization, 1 million high-quality reads, each with a distinct molecular identifier, were randomly selected from each sample. Instead of being binned into consensus sequences, reads that shared molecular identifiers were thrown out. CDR3 identification, clonotype clustering and error correction used MiTCR with a Q25 quality threshold and the strictest error-elimination algorithm. A nonparametric unseen species model with Euler transformation was used to estimate lower-bound total TCR beta diversity. The public reads were reanalyzed by TCRdb: fastp trimming at Q25, MiXCR alignment, in-frame beta chains only. Every distinct CDR3 protein forms one entry, paired with its most common genes and DNA. TCRdb assigned the V and J calls; the authors' analysis was not used. In this sample the table shows roughly 1,100,000 distinct CDR3 sequences, 25% of which occur a single time. The ten largest account for approximately 0.7% of the sample.

The CDR3 spans 18 residues, from the cysteine through the phenylalanine. The CDR3 DNA has 54 bases and is translated from base 1. For CDR1 and CDR2, the germline V gene lists SGHTA and FQGNSA. Deletion took 5 bases off V and 0 bases off J, with a span of 21 bases between the germline ends. The roughly 39 donors, aged roughly 6 to 100 years, were systemically healthy Caucasian individuals from Russia. Each donor gave roughly 9.5 milliliters of peripheral blood, collected into EDTA-treated Vacutainer tubes. Ficoll-Paque density-gradient centrifugation was used to isolate PBMCs, with at least 6.5 million obtained per sample. Trizol reagent was used to extract total RNA from PBMCs, with at least 5 micrograms per sample. Naive CD45RAhigh/CD27high T cell percentages were measured by flow cytometry on a PBMC aliquot from every donor. Paper-wide results and their limitations: Estimates of total diversity based on one million sequenced T cells were regarded as lower bounds and as underestimates. There was a strong correlation between observed TCR beta diversity and the percentage of naive T cells measured by flow cytometry. Because profiling used bulk unsorted PBMCs, naive and antigen-experienced compartments could not be compared conclusively. Compared with the aged group, the long-lived group had more naive CD4+ T cells, fewer expanded clones and increased TCR diversity, suggesting age selection. As age increased, observed TCR beta diversity per million T cells dropped in a roughly linear way, and a significant reduction was already evident by age about 40. Because donor CMV infection status was unknown, age-related changes in expanded clonotypes were potentially confounded.

Concerning this clonotype: Its target antigen remains unknown. No base quality information exists; no much larger clone differs at one position.

These same data were also listed under a study on T cells of mothers and their children. As that second study puts it: The donors were nine systemically healthy Caucasian individuals, made up of three mothers and their six children. cDNA synthesis used all of the extracted RNA, with roughly 1.5 ug of RNA in each 15 ul reaction. Sample barcodes and 2-4 random nucleotides were added via the M1S primer in the second PCR. More than 9 million TCR beta CDR3 reads were obtained from each mother, and some 3.2 million reads were obtained from each child. TCR recombination output is similarly shaped by thymic selection in related and unrelated pairs, with a minor effect exerted by inherited differences. Normalized repertoire overlap was always found to be slightly, but never significantly, higher in related mother-child pairs than in unrelated mother-child pairs. No persistent microchimeric T cell clones were found, with a detection sensitivity of 85 to 100 clones per million clonotypes. Deep NGS was used in the study to compare the TCR beta repertoires of mothers and children and to look for features that separate related mother-child pairs from unrelated individuals. Mothers averaged roughly 36 +/- 4 years of age and children averaged around 10 +/- 4 years. Libraries were sequenced on Illumina HiSeq 2000 with 100+100 nt paired-end reads after adapter ligation with NEBNext reagents. To prevent cross-contamination, the mother and child libraries were prepared one month apart and sequenced in separate runs. Each donor had between 500,000 and 2,000,000 distinct TCR beta clonotypes identified. Naive TCR beta clonotypes were estimated from low-frequency clonotypes matched to each donor's FACS-determined naive share, without sorting.

The chain uses TRBV7-2 and TRBJ2-3, with a tentative D gene TRBD2 over 7 matching bases. The receptor was isolated from a girl aged 2-10 years in good health. Source material: blood. The DNA is as follows: TGTGCCAGCAGCCCTCGTTTGATGGGGGGGCGAAGCACAGATACGCAGTATTTT. Its coded protein is CASSPRLMGGRSTDTQYF.